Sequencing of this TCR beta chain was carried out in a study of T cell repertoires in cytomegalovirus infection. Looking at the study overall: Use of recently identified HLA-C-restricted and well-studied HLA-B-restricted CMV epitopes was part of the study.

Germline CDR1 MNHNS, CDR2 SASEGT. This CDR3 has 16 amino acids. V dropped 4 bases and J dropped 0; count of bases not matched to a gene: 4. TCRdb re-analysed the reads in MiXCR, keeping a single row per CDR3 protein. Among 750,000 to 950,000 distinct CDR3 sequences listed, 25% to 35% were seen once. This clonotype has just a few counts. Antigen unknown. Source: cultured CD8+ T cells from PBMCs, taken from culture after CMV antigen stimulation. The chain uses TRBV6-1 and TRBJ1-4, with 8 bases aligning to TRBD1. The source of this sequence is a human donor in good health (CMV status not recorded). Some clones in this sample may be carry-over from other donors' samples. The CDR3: CASSASQGATNEKLFF. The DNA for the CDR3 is TGTGCCAGCAGTGCCTCACAGGGGGCAACTAATGAAAAACTGTTTTTT.